The 31 T cell receptor beta chains reported below all come from one sample, sequenced in a study of blood T cell repertoires in COVID-19. The protocol was immunoSEQ multiplex PCR, while the TCRdb copy is restricted to in-frame clones and leaves out a portion. Of about 89,000 clones listed, roughly 95% are singletons. The source material was peripheral blood. These receptors all come from a human donor with active COVID-19. The donor label of this sample is uncertain.

The DNA for the CDR3 is TGCAGCGTTGAGACTAGCGGGAGGAGTAATACGCAGTATTTT. Translating it yields CSVETSGRSNTQYF. V and J are TRBV29-1 and TRBJ2-3; 13 positions match TRBD2. Germline V gives CDR1 SQVTM, CDR2 ANQGSEA. V lost 3 bases and J lost 7; bases outside the gene matches: 4. This CDR3 region has 14 residues.

CDR3 coding DNA: TGTGCCAGCAGTTTGGGGACAGGGGGCAATCAGCCCCAGCATTTT. This encodes CASSLGTGGNQPQHF. The rearrangement links TRBV27 to TRBJ1-5; 10 positions match TRBD1. The CDR3 spans 15 residues. V gave up 3 bases and J gave up 2 bases; unmatched junction bases: 1. Looked up from germline, CDR1 is MNHEY and CDR2 is SMNVEV (reference sequence).

The chain employs TRBV5-6 and TRBJ1-5, with TRBD1 matching 8 bases. V shed 5 bases, J shed 0 bases, and the junction held 7 bases outside the gene matches. The CDR3 extends over 16 amino acids. CDR1 is SGHDT and CDR2 is YYEEEE in the germline V gene. DNA of the CDR3: TGTGCCAGCAGACACCAGGGGGCTTATAGCAATCAGCCCCAGCATTTT. Translation gives CASRHQGAYSNQPQHF.

The rearrangement uses TRBV5-1 and TRBJ2-7; D is unresolved. Germline lookup yields CDR1 SGHRS and CDR2 YFSETQ. V lost 6 bases to trimming and J lost 2 bases, with 9 bases between them. This CDR3 is built from 12 residues. The CDR3 loop reads CASKEPTYEQYF. DNA of the CDR3: TGCGCCAGCAAGGAGCCGACCTACGAGCAGTACTTC.

This chain joins TRBV10-3 and TRBJ1-6, with D unresolved. CDR1 ENHRY and CDR2 SYGVKD come from the germline V gene. V shed 0 bases and J shed 8 bases, with 5 bases lying between them. The CDR3 loop spans 13 amino acids. The CDR3 region has the DNA TGTGCCATCAGTGAGTCAGAGGATTCACCCCTCCACTTT. Translated, it gives CAISESEDSPLHF.

In nucleotides, the CDR3 is TGTGCCAGCAGCCCAGGACTAGCGGGAGGCTTGTACAATGAGCAGTTCTTC. Translation gives CASSPGLAGGLYNEQFF. This chain connects TRBV7-9 to TRBJ2-1; 14 bases are a match to TRBD2. This CDR3 spans 17 amino acids. Germline CDR1 is SEHNR and CDR2 is FQNEAQ (reference sequence). V shed 5 bases, J shed 4 bases, and the junction held 7 bases outside the gene matches.

The chain's CDR3 is CASSPRGDTQYF. In nucleotides, the CDR3 is TGTGCCAGTTCTCCTCGGGGAGATACGCAGTATTTT. The V and J genes are TRBV19 and TRBJ2-3; D might be TRBD2 (5 bases). The CDR3 has 12 residues. The V end was cut by 8 bases, the J end by 5 bases, with 11 bases between. Germline V gene data show CDR1 as LNHDA and CDR2 as SQIVND (reference sequence).

The chain couples TRBV5-1 to TRBJ2-3, with 12 bases aligning to TRBD1. Trimming cost V 0 bases and J 6 bases; bases outside gene matches: 8. There are 17 residues in the CDR3. Germline V gene sequence: CDR1 SGHRS, CDR2 YFSETQ. The CDR3: CASSLVSGTGGGDTQYF. The DNA of the CDR3 is TGCGCCAGCAGCTTGGTATCCGGGACAGGGGGCGGGGATACGCAGTATTTT.

The genes are TRBV10-1 and TRBJ1-1, with TRBD1 matching over 11 bases. The trim removed 6 bases at V and 2 bases at J, leaving 11 bases unmatched. This CDR3 comprises 17 residues. Per germline, CDR1 WNHNN and CDR2 SYGVQD (reference sequence). The CDR3 region has the DNA TGCGCCAGCAGCCCGGACAGGGGGCTAGTACCTAACACTGAAGCTTTCTTT. Encoded protein: CASSPDRGLVPNTEAFF.

The chain recombines TRBV20-1 with TRBJ1-1; TRBD1 matches 7 bases. The ends lost 5 bases at V and 5 bases at J; junction bases unmatched: 2. CDR1 is DFQATT and CDR2 is SNEGSKA in the germline V gene (reference sequence). The CDR3 has 11 residues. The CDR3 protein is CSAFRGTEAFF. The CDR3 DNA sequence: TGCAGTGCTTTCAGGGGGACTGAAGCTTTCTTT.

This chain joins TRBV15 and TRBJ2-5; 10 bases are shared with TRBD2. CDR1 LNHNV and CDR2 YYDKDF come from the germline V gene (reference sequence). V was clipped by 0 bases and J by 2 bases; unmatched bases: 3. The CDR3 runs 16 residues. The CDR3 sequence is CATSRDLAGVQETQYF. The DNA of the CDR3 is TGTGCCACCAGCAGAGACCTAGCGGGGGTTCAAGAGACCCAGTACTTC.

The chain recombines TRBV19 with TRBJ1-1; no firm D call. The germline V gene encodes CDR1 LNHDA and CDR2 SQIVND (reference sequence). CDR3 length equals 12 residues. V gave up 0 bases and J gave up 10 bases, with 9 bases separating them. For the CDR3, the DNA is TGTGCCAGTAGTATAGATCGGGGTAGAGCTTTCTTT. Amino acid sequence: CASSIDRGRAFF.

This clone was counted once. Here the CDR3 DNA reads TGTGCCAGCAGTTCGCGACAGTACGATCAGCCCCAGCATTTT. The encoded protein is CASSSRQYDQPQHF. The rearrangement uses TRBV6-5 and TRBJ1-5; TRBD1 is a possible D gene (5 bases). The CDR3 consists of 14 residues. V was clipped by 4 bases and J by 5 bases, with 12 bases between them. Germline V gene lookup returns CDR1 MNHEY and CDR2 SVGAGI.

This clone was seen a single time. This chain connects TRBV2 to TRBJ1-5; D not certain. The CDR3 consists of 15 residues. V was clipped by 8 bases and J by 4 bases, with 18 bases between them. Germline V gene lookup returns CDR1 SNHLY and CDR2 FYNNEI. The CDR3 is CASGTGESSNQPQHF. The CDR3 nucleotides are TGTGCCAGCGGCACCGGGGAGTCATCTAATCAGCCCCAGCATTTT.

This rearrangement joins TRBV6-5 to TRBJ1-6; no clear D. From germline, CDR1 is MNHEY and CDR2 SVGAGI. The V and J ends lost 7 bases and 1 base respectively, with 11 bases between them. The CDR3 is made up of 15 amino acids. CDR3 in DNA: TGTGCCAGCACAGAGGCACAATCCTATAATTCACCCCTCCACTTT. This translates into CASTEAQSYNSPLHF.

V usage is TRBV5-1 and J usage is TRBJ2-7, with D maybe TRBD2 (7 bases). The CDR3 totals 13 residues. Trimming pared 4 bases from V and 6 bases from J, leaving 14 bases between. Per the germline V gene, CDR1 is SGHRS and CDR2 is YFSETQ. CDR3 sequence: CASSIKGGGEQYF. CDR3 bases: TGCGCCAGCAGCATAAAAGGGGGGGGCGAGCAGTACTTC.

Here the CDR3 DNA reads TGTGCCAGCTCAGACGGGGGAGAGCAGTACTTC. Residues: CASSDGGEQYF. This sequence joins TRBV18 and TRBJ2-7; perhaps TRBD2 as D (6 bases). Germline V gives CDR1 KGHSH, CDR2 LQKENI. There are 11 residues in the CDR3. Trimming left V 5 bases short and J 7 bases short, with 9 bases between.

This chain connects TRBV18 to TRBJ1-6, with D perhaps TRBD1 (6 bases). Germline assignment: CDR1 KGHSH and CDR2 LQKENI. The CDR3 is made up of 17 amino acids. The V gene lost 1 base and the J gene lost 7 bases, with 17 bases spanning the gap. CDR3 nucleotides: TGTGCCAGCTCACCACTATCTCCAGGGGCCCTGAATTCACCCCTCCACTTT. Translated, it gives CASSPLSPGALNSPLHF.

The chain carries TRBV2 and TRBJ2-3; 7 nucleotides line up with TRBD1. The CDR3 is 13 amino acids. V shed 9 bases and J 4 bases; nucleotides not matched to a gene: 7. Germline assignment: CDR1 SNHLY and CDR2 FYNNEI. In DNA, the CDR3 is TGTGCCAGAGAGGGGCAGGGGGCAGATACGCAGTATTTT. This gives the protein CAREGQGADTQYF.

The chain employs TRBV6-5 and TRBJ2-7; 7 nucleotides line up with TRBD2. J lost 4 bases, V lost 7 bases, and 7 bases had no gene match. The length of the CDR3 is 13 residues. Germline CDR1 MNHEY, CDR2 SVGAGI. CDR3 coding DNA: TGTGCCAGCACCACCTGGGGGGGTTACGAGCAGTACTTC. Translated, it gives CASTTWGGYEQYF.

The rearrangement links TRBV7-2 to TRBJ2-7, with TRBD2 identical over 9 bases. CDR1 is SGHTA and CDR2 is FQGNSA in the germline V gene. CDR3 length: 15 amino acids. V dropped 5 bases and J dropped 2; count of bases not matched to a gene: 7. The CDR3 is CASSPDASGAYEQYF. The CDR3 DNA reads as TGTGCCAGCAGCCCGGACGCTAGCGGGGCCTACGAGCAGTACTTC.

This chain uses TRBV11-3 with TRBJ2-1; D is possibly TRBD1 (5 bases). Trimming took off 5 bases at V and 10 bases at J, with 21 bases between the two ends. Looked up from germline, CDR1 is SGHNT and CDR2 is YENEEA. This CDR3 contains 15 residues. CDR3 coding DNA: TGTGCCAGCAGCCCCCTTCGTGCGAAAGGGGTGGAGCAGTTCTTC. It specifies CASSPLRAKGVEQFF.

The gene calls are TRBV5-5 and TRBJ1-4, with D perhaps matching TRBD1 (5 bases). The CDR3 has 16 residues. Germline V CDR1 and CDR2: SGHKS, YYEKEE (reference sequence). Trimming stripped 4 bases from V and 4 bases from J, with 17 bases between. The CDR3 DNA reads TGTGCCAGCAGCCTATCCACGACAGTGCTTAATGAAAAACTGTTTTTT. It encodes CASSLSTTVLNEKLFF.

This clone was detected once. The V gene is TRBV5-1, the J gene TRBJ1-1; 9 bases line up with TRBD1. The CDR3 length is 15 residues. Germline-derived CDR1 and CDR2 are SGHRS and YFSETQ. J was trimmed by 7 bases and V by 0 bases; bases with no gene match: 7. CDR3 nucleotides: TGCGCCAGCAGCTTGGACGGACAGGGGTACAATGAAGCTTTCTTT. Translated, it gives CASSLDGQGYNEAFF.

The V call is TRBV15, the J call TRBJ2-7; 8 bases line up with TRBD1. This CDR3 has 13 amino acids. J lost 4 bases, V lost 4 bases, and 3 bases had no gene match. Germline-derived CDR1 and CDR2 are LNHNV and YYDKDF (reference sequence). The CDR3 DNA reads as TGTGCCACCAGCAAGGGACAGGAGTACGAGCAGTACTTC. It translates to CATSKGQEYEQYF. The variable domain in full, with the rest retrieved from reference TRBV15 and TRBJ2-7, is DAMVIQNPRYQVTQFGKPVTLSCSQTLNHNVMYWYQQKSSQAPKLLFHYYDKDFNNEADTPDNFQSRRPNTSFCFLDIRSPGLGDTAMYLCATSKGQEYEQYFGPGTRLTVT.

This clone was seen just once. The genes are TRBV9 and TRBJ2-5; 11 positions match TRBD2. From germline, CDR1 is SGDLS and CDR2 YYNGEE. The CDR3 runs to 14 residues. V shed 10 bases and J 5 bases; nucleotides not matched to a gene: 10. For the CDR3, the DNA is TGTGCCCGATTCCTAGCGGGAGGAGGTGAGACCCAGTACTTC. Its translation: CARFLAGGGETQYF.

The chain has TRBV28 and TRBJ2-2; maybe TRBD1 (6 bases). V shed 6 bases and J shed 2 bases, with 13 bases lying between them. The CDR3 covers 15 residues. From germline, CDR1 is MDHEN and CDR2 SYDVKM. The CDR3: CASSRIQGNTGELFF. DNA of the CDR3: TGTGCCAGCAGCCGAATACAGGGAAACACCGGGGAGCTGTTTTTT.

The CDR3 DNA reads as TGTGCCAGCAGCCCAGCGGGTGGCGGATACGAGCAGTACTTC. This codes for CASSPAGGGYEQYF. The chain joins TRBV7-2 to TRBJ2-7, with D maybe TRBD2 (6 bases). Trimming removed 5 bases from V and 4 bases from J, with 15 bases in between. Germline values: CDR1 SGHTA, CDR2 FQGNSA. This CDR3 region has 14 residues.

J is TRBJ2-7 and V is TRBV7-6, with 9 bases lining up with TRBD1. The CDR3 totals 16 residues. Trimming at V came to 0 bases and at J to 2 bases, leaving 5 bases not matched to a gene. Germline V gene sequence: CDR1 SGHVS, CDR2 FNYEAQ. The CDR3 loop is CASSLAGQGVPYEQYF. CDR3 bases: TGTGCCAGCAGCTTAGCGGGACAGGGAGTCCCCTACGAGCAGTACTTC.

This chain links TRBV5-8 with TRBJ2-7; maybe TRBD1 (5 bases). Germline loops: CDR1 SGHTS, CDR2 YDEGEE. This CDR3 region has 14 residues. Trimming left V 3 bases short and J 0 bases short, with 10 bases between. In DNA form, the CDR3 reads TGTGCCAGCAGCTCAAAGACAGACTCCTACGAGCAGTACTTC. Amino acids: CASSSKTDSYEQYF.

This chain joins TRBV5-1 and TRBJ1-6; a possible D gene is TRBD1 (6 bases). Germline V gene sequence: CDR1 SGHRS, CDR2 YFSETQ. The CDR3 has 14 residues. Trimming left V 4 bases short and J 10 bases short, with 15 bases between. The CDR3 sequence: CASSLLGARSPLHF. Here the CDR3 DNA reads TGCGCCAGCAGCCTGTTGGGGGCACGGTCACCCCTCCACTTT.